Shown below are 7 T cell receptor beta chains from a single sample sequenced in a study of blood T cell repertoires in COVID-19. Generated by immunoSEQ multiplex PCR, the TCRdb table keeps only in-frame clones and is missing some. Among roughly 250,000 clones, around 82% were seen once, and the ten largest hold roughly 14%. The sample comprised peripheral blood. The receptors here all came from an older person with COVID-19, enrolled during active disease.

The genes are TRBV18 and TRBJ2-3; TRBD1 matches at 9 bases. V dropped 3 bases and J dropped 0; count of bases not matched to a gene: 4. This CDR3 is 16 amino acids long. Per the germline V gene, CDR1 is KGHSH and CDR2 is LQKENI. Here the CDR3 reads CASSPRQGVSTDTQYF. The CDR3 nucleotides are TGTGCCAGCTCACCTAGACAGGGGGTCAGCACAGATACGCAGTATTTT.

This chain connects TRBV7-6 to TRBJ1-2, with D tentatively TRBD1 (5 bases). Per germline, CDR1 SGHVS and CDR2 FNYEAQ. V dropped 0 bases and J dropped 1 base, with 15 bases sitting between them. The CDR3 runs 17 residues. The CDR3, as DNA: TGTGCCAGCAGCTTAGCGAGTGGGGGGACTATTAACTATGGCTACACCTTC. This gives the protein CASSLASGGTINYGYTF.

This clone has just one count. The chain recombines TRBV7-2 with TRBJ1-4; no reliable D call. This CDR3 is built from 13 residues. Trimming cost V 5 bases and J 8 bases, with 12 bases left between them. CDR1 and CDR2 from the germline V gene are SGHTA and FQGNSA. Written as DNA, the CDR3 is TGTGCCAGCAGCCCAATTGGCCCGGAAAAACTGTTTTTT. Protein sequence: CASSPIGPEKLFF. The variable domain in full, with the rest retrieved from reference TRBV7-2 and TRBJ1-4, is GAGVSQSPSNKVTEKGKDVELRCDPISGHTALYWYRQSLGQGLEFLIYFQGNSAPDKSGLPSDRFSAERTGGSVSTLTIQRTQQEDSAVYLCASSPIGPEKLFFGSGTQLSVL.

Remarks on this clone: The junction departs from germline at one end; a sequencing error may be responsible. This chain connects TRBV7-2 to TRBJ2-4; 11 positions match TRBD1. Germline V gene lookup returns CDR1 SGHTA and CDR2 FQGNSA. The CDR3 has 13 amino acids. In DNA, the CDR3 is TGTGCCAGCAGCTTAGGTGGACAGGGGGCGAGGGACTTC. It is translated as CASSLGGQGARDF. Full variable domain (outside the CDR3, taken from reference TRBV7-2 and TRBJ2-4): GAGVSQSPSNKVTEKGKDVELRCDPISGHTALYWYRQSLGQGLEFLIYFQGNSAPDKSGLPSDRFSAERTGGSVSTLTIQRTQQEDSAVYLCASSLGGQGARDFGAGTRLSVL.

The J gene is TRBJ2-3, the V gene TRBV7-3, with D possibly TRBD2 on 5 matching bases. CDR1 SGHTA and CDR2 FQGTGA come from the germline V gene. This CDR3 has 16 residues. V lost 1 base, J lost 0 bases, and 11 bases lay in between. The CDR3 bases are TGTGCCAGCAGCTTAATGGCGGGTAGTAGCACAGATACGCAGTATTTT. It codes for CASSLMAGSSTDTQYF.

The chain recombines TRBV10-3 with TRBJ2-7; 11 bases align to TRBD2. CDR1 ENHRY and CDR2 SYGVKD come from the germline V gene. After removal of 6 bases from V and 3 bases from J, the junction contained 7 bases not matched to a gene. CDR3 length: 15 residues. The CDR3 spells CAIRPGLADNYEQYF. The CDR3, as DNA: TGTGCCATCAGACCGGGACTAGCGGATAACTACGAGCAGTACTTC.

The genes are TRBV6-6 and TRBJ2-5, with TRBD2 as a possible D gene (5 bases). V was pared by 2 bases and J by 5 bases, with 18 bases between. Germline V gives CDR1 MNHNY, CDR2 SVGAGI (reference sequence). This CDR3 has 16 amino acids. The DNA for the CDR3 is TGTGCCAGCAGTTACGAGGGCCAGGCTGAAAGGGAGACCCAGTACTTC. Translated: CASSYEGQAERETQYF.